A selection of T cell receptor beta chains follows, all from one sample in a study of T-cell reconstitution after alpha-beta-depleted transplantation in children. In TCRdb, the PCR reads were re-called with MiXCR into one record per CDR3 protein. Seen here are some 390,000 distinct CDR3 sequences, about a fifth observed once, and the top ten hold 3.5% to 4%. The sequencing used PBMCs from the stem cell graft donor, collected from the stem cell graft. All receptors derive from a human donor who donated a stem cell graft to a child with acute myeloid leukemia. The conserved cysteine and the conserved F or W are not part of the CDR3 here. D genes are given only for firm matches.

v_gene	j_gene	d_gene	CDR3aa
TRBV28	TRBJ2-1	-	ASVAGSYNEQF
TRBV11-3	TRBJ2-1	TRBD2	ASSLSGRALNEQF
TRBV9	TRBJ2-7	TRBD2	ASSAGTSGTYEQY
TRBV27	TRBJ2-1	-	ASTSIGTTYNEQF
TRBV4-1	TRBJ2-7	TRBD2	ASSQGILAGVSEQY
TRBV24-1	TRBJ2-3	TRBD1	ATSDLRDRESPRTDTQY
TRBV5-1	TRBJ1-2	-	ASSYPDRRNGYT
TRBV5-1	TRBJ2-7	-	ASSLEVTRNYEQY
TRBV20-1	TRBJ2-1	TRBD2	SARDSLAAYNEQF
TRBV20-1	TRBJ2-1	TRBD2	SARAPKREGLYNEQF
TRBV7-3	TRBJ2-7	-	ASIESYEQY
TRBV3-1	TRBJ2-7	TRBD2	ASSPGLAGGGSSYEQY
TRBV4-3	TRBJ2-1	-	ASSQVHNEQF
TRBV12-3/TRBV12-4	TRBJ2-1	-	ASSPGASEQF
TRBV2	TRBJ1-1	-	ASSNGGLNTEAF
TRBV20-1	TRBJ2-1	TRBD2	SAPTGTSGYNEQF
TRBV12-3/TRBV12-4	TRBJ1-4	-	DSSLEQPEKLF